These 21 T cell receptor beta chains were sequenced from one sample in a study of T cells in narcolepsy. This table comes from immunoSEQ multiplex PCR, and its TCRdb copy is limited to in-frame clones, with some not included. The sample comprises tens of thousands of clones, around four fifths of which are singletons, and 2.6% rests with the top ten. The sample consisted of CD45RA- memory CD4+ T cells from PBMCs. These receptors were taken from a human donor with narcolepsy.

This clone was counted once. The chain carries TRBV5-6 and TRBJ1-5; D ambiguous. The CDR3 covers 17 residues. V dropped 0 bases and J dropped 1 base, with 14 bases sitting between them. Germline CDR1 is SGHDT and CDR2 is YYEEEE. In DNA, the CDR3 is TGTGCCAGCAGCTTGGGGTATGGCAGGAGGAGCAATCAGCCCCAGCATTTT. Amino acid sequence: CASSLGYGRRSNQPQHF. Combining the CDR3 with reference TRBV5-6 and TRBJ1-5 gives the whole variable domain DAGVTQSPTHLIKTRGQQVTLRCSPKSGHDTVSWYQQALGQGPQFIFQYYEEEERQRGNFPDRFSGHQFPNYSSELNVNALLLGDSALYLCASSLGYGRRSNQPQHFGDGTRLSIL.

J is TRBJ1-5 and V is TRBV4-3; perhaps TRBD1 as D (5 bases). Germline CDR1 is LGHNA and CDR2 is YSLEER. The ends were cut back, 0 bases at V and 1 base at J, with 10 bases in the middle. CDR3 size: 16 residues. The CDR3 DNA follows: TGCGCCAGCAGCCAAGAGGCCGGGGGAAGCAATCAGCCCCAGCATTTT. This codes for CASSQEAGGSNQPQHF.

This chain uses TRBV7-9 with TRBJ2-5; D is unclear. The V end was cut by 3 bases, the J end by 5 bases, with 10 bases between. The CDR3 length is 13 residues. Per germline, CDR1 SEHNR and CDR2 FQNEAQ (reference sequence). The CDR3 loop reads CASSFVPRETQYF. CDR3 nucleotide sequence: TGTGCCAGCAGCTTCGTCCCCCGGGAGACCCAGTACTTC.

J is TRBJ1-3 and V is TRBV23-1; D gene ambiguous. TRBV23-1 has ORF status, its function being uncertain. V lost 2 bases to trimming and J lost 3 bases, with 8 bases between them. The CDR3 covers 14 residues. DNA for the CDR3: TGCGCCAGCAGTCAACTGGAGGGTGGAAACACCATATATTTT. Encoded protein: CASSQLEGGNTIYF.

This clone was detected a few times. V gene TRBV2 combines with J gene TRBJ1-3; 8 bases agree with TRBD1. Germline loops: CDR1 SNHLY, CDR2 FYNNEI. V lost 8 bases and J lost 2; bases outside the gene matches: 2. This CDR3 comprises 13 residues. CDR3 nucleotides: TGTGCCAGCCTACAGGGGGCTGGAAACACCATATATTTT. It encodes CASLQGAGNTIYF.

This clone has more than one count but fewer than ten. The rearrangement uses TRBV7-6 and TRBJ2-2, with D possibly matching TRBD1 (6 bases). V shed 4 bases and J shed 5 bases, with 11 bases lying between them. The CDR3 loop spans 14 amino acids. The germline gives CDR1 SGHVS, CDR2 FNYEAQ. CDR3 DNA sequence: TGTGCCAGCAGCTCCCAGGGACAAACCGGGGAGCTGTTTTTT. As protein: CASSSQGQTGELFF.

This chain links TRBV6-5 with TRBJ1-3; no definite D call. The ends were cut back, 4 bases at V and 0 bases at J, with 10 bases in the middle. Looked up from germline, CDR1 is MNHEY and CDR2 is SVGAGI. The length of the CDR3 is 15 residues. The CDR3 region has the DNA TGTGCCAGCAGTTCCGGACGGACCTCTGGAAACACCATATATTTT. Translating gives CASSSGRTSGNTIYF.

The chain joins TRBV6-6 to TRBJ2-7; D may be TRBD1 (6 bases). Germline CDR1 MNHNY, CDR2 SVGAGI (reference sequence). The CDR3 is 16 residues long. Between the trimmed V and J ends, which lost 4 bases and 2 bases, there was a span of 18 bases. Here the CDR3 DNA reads TGTGCCAGCAGTTCCCAGACAGGAAAAGACCCCTACGAGCAGTACTTC. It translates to CASSSQTGKDPYEQYF.

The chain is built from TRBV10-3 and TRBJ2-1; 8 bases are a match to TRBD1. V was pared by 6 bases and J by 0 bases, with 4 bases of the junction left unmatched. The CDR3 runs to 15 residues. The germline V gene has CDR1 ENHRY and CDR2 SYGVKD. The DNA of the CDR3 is TGTGCCATCAGCCGGGACAGGAGCTCCTACAATGAGCAGTTCTTC. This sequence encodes CAISRDRSSYNEQFF.

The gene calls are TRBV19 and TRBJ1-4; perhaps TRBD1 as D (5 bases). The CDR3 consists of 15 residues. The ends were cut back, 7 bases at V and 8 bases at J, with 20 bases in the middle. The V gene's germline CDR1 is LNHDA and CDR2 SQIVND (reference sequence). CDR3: CASNPRWQGGEKLFF. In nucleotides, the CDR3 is TGTGCCAGTAATCCTCGGTGGCAGGGTGGGGAAAAACTGTTTTTT.

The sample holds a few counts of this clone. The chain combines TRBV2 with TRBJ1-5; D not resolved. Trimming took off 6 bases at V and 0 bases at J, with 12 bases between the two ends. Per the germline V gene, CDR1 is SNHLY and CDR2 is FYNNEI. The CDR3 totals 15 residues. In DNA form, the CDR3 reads TGTGCCAGCAGCGCGGGGTCCCTTAGCAATCAGCCCCAGCATTTT. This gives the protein CASSAGSLSNQPQHF.

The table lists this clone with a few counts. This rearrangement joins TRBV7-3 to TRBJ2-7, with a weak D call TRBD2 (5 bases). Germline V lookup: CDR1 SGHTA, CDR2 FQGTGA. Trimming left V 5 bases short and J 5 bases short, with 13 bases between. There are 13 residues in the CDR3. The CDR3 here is CASSPSPAHEQYF. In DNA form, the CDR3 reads TGTGCCAGCAGCCCTAGCCCGGCCCACGAGCAGTACTTC.

As DNA, the CDR3 is TGCGCCAGCAGTGACAGTCACTATGGCTACACCTTC. Its protein is CASSDSHYGYTF. This chain joins TRBV10-2 and TRBJ1-2; D ambiguous. Trimming took off 3 bases at V and 3 bases at J, with 5 bases between the two ends. There are 12 residues in the CDR3. Germline values: CDR1 WSHSY, CDR2 SAAADI.

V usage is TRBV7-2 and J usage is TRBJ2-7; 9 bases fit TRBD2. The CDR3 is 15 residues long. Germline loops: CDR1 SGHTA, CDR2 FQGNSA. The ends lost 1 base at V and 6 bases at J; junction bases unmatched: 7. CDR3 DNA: TGTGCCAGCAGCTTAGTGGCGGGGGGGCTCGGCGAGCAGTACTTC. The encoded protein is CASSLVAGGLGEQYF.

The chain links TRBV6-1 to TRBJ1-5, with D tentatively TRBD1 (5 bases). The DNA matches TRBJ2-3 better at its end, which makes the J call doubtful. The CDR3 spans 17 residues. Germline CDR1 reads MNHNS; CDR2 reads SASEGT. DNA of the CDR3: TGTGCCAGCAGTGAGCTAGAAAGACAGAATCATAATCAGCCCCAGTATTTT. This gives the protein CASSELERQNHNQPQYF.

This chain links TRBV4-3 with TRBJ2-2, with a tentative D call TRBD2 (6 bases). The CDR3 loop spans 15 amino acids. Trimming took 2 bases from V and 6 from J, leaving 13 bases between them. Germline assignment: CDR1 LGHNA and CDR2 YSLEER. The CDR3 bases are TGCGCCAGCAGCCAACTAGGTGGAGGGGCCGGGGAGCTGTTTTTT. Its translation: CASSQLGGGAGELFF.

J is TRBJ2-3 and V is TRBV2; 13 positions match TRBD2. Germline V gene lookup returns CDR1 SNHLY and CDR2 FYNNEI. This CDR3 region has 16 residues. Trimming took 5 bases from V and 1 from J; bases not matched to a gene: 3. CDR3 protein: CASSTGLAGGTDTQYF. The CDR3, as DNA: TGTGCCAGCAGTACTGGACTAGCGGGGGGCACAGATACGCAGTATTTT.

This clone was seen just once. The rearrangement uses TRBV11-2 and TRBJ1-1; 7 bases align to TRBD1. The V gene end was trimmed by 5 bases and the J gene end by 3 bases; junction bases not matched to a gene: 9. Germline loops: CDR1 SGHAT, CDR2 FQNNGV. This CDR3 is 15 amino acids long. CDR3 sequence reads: CASSDNRGRYTEAFF. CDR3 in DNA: TGTGCCAGCAGCGATAACAGGGGAAGGTACACTGAAGCTTTCTTT.

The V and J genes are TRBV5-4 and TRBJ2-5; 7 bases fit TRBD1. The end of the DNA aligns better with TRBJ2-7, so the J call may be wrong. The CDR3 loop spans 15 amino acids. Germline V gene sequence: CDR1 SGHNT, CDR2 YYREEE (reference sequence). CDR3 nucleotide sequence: TGTGCCAGCAGCTATGCGACAGGGTCAACCTACGAGCAGTACTTC. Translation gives CASSYATGSTYEQYF.

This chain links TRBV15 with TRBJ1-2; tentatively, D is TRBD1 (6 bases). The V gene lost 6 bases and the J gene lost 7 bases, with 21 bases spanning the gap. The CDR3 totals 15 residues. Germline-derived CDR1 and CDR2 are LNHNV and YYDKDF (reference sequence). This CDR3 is CATSNYYAGEGGYTF. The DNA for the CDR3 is TGTGCCACCAGTAATTATTATGCAGGGGAAGGTGGCTACACCTTC.

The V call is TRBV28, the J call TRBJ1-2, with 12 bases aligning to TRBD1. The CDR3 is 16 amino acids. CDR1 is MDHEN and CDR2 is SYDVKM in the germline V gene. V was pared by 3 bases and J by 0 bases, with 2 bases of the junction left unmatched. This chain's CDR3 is CASSLGTGGPNYGYTF. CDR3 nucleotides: TGTGCCAGCAGTTTGGGGACAGGGGGCCCTAACTATGGCTACACCTTC.